The 17 T cell receptor beta chains reported below all come from one sample, sequenced in a study of CXCR3-negative and CXCR3-positive naive CD8 T cells. The libraries of TRB cDNA were constructed through 5' RACE using UMI labels. TCRdb re-called the 5' RACE reads, yielding one record per CDR3 amino acid sequence without DNA. The table counts roughly 90,000 distinct CDR3 sequences; 1.7% lies in the top ten. The sequencing input was naive CXCR3- CD8+ T cells from blood. This sample's subset: CD45RO-CCR7+CD27+CD95- naive CD8+ T cells lacking CXCR3 (TNR3-). These receptors all stem from a human donor in good health. Some clones in this sample may be carry-over from other donors' samples.

V is TRBV7-9 and J is TRBJ2-5; TCRdb returns TRBD1, unconfirmable since there is no DNA. This CDR3 is 13 amino acids long. From germline, CDR1 is SEHNR and CDR2 FQNEAQ (reference sequence). This chain's CDR3 is CATTYPGVETQYF. Filled out from reference TRBV7-9 and TRBJ2-5, the complete variable domain reads DTGVSQNPRHKITKRGQNVTFRCDPISEHNRLYWYRQTLGQGPEFLTYFQNEAQLEKSRLLSDRFSAERPKGSFSTLEIQRTEQGDSAMYLCATTYPGVETQYFGPGTRLLVL.

The V and J genes are TRBV24-1 and TRBJ2-1; lacking DNA, the TRBD1 call made by TCRdb goes unchecked. Germline V gene sequence: CDR1 KGHDR, CDR2 SFDVKD. The CDR3 totals 15 residues. CDR3: CATSDLAGDPNEQFF.

This sequence joins TRBV20-1 and TRBJ2-1; TCRdb proposes TRBD2, but this gene call is untestable without DNA. This CDR3 is 17 amino acids long. Germline assignment: CDR1 DFQATT and CDR2 SNEGSKA (reference sequence). The CDR3 here is CSARDILLAEEYNEQFF.

The chain couples TRBV7-2 to TRBJ2-1; the D call of TRBD1 rests on TCRdb alone, since no DNA is present to check it. The CDR3 contains 12 residues. Germline V gene lookup returns CDR1 SGHTA and CDR2 FQGNSA. CDR3 sequence reads: CASQGARNEQFF. Looking up the rest from reference TRBV7-2 and TRBJ2-1 gives the full variable domain: GAGVSQSPSNKVTEKGKDVELRCDPISGHTALYWYRQSLGQGLEFLIYFQGNSAPDKSGLPSDRFSAERTGGSVSTLTIQRTQQEDSAVYLCASQGARNEQFFGPGTRLTVL.

V usage is TRBV28 and J usage is TRBJ2-5. Germline V lookup: CDR1 MDHEN, CDR2 SYDVKM. The CDR3 consists of 13 residues. CDR3 in amino acids: CASSYGGQETQYF.

The chain recombines TRBV13 with TRBJ2-7; TCRdb returns TRBD2, unconfirmable since there is no DNA. Germline-derived CDR1 and CDR2 are PRHDT and FYEKMQ (reference sequence). The CDR3 is 14 amino acids. The CDR3 loop is CASSHSGLPFEQYF.

The V and J genes are TRBV29-1 and TRBJ2-1; TCRdb returns TRBD2, unconfirmable since there is no DNA. CDR3 size: 14 residues. Per the germline V gene, CDR1 is SQVTM and CDR2 is ANQGSEA. The CDR3 protein is CSVEGDPRWDEQFF.

J is TRBJ2-1 and V is TRBV28. Germline CDR1 and CDR2: MDHEN and SYDVKM. The CDR3 is 13 amino acids. CDR3 in amino acids: CASSLRFNNEQFF. Combining the CDR3 with reference TRBV28 and TRBJ2-1 gives the whole variable domain DVKVTQSSRYLVKRTGEKVFLECVQDMDHENMFWYRQDPGLGLRLIYFSYDVKMKEKGDIPEGYSVSREKKERFSLILESASTNQTSMYLCASSLRFNNEQFFGPGTRLTVL.

The gene calls are TRBV29-1 and TRBJ2-1; as DNA is missing, the TRBD2 call by TCRdb cannot be tested. CDR3 size: 16 residues. Per germline, CDR1 SQVTM and CDR2 ANQGSEA. The CDR3 loop reads CSVEGRGGAPVNEQFF.

The V gene is TRBV29-1, the J gene TRBJ2-3; no DNA is available, so the TRBD1 call from TCRdb remains unchecked. The CDR3 has 13 amino acids. Per germline, CDR1 SQVTM and CDR2 ANQGSEA. This chain's CDR3 is CSVGQGGTDTQYF.

V usage is TRBV7-3 and J usage is TRBJ2-7. Germline lookup yields CDR1 SGHTA and CDR2 FQGTGA. This CDR3 contains 16 residues. The CDR3 loop is CASSPRTWLDVYEQYF.

V and J are TRBV20-1 and TRBJ2-7; the TRBD1 assignment by TCRdb is unverifiable without DNA. The germline V gene encodes CDR1 DFQATT and CDR2 SNEGSKA (reference sequence). The CDR3 loop spans 16 amino acids. This chain's CDR3 is CSARDKRQGLSYEQYF.

CDR3 in amino acids: CASSVETRVGSYEQYF. The chain carries TRBV7-2 and TRBJ2-7. Germline assignment: CDR1 SGHTA and CDR2 FQGNSA. The CDR3 loop spans 16 amino acids.

The genes are TRBV28 and TRBJ2-3; TCRdb selects TRBD1, and the lack of DNA leaves this call unchecked. This CDR3 is built from 15 residues. Germline V gene data show CDR1 as MDHEN and CDR2 as SYDVKM. CDR3 sequence reads: CASSLSPRGADTQYF.

The chain uses TRBV29-1 and TRBJ2-1; no DNA is available, so the TRBD1 call from TCRdb remains unchecked. In germline, CDR1 is SQVTM, CDR2 ANQGSEA. The CDR3 consists of 16 residues. The CDR3 loop reads CSVGQSARTGNHEQFF.

The V and J genes are TRBV29-1 and TRBJ2-6. CDR1 and CDR2 from the germline V gene are SQVTM and ANQGSEA. CDR3 length: 14 residues. The CDR3 reads CSVESSSGANVLTF.

The rearrangement joins TRBV29-1 to TRBJ2-3; checking the TCRdb D call of TRBD1 is not possible without DNA. From germline, CDR1 is SQVTM and CDR2 ANQGSEA. This CDR3 comprises 16 residues. CDR3 protein: CSVKTLPQENTDTQYF.